One and the same sample provided the 20 T cell receptor beta chains below, sequenced in a study of cytomegalovirus exposure and HLA in healthy donors. The study ran its PCR with 60 Vbeta and 13 Jbeta primers. Data came from immunoSEQ multiplex PCR; TCRdb stores just in-frame clones and leaves some out. This sample has more than 95,000 clones, with around 70% found just once. Sequencing input: PBMCs. These receptors were obtained from a man between 40 and 49 years old in good health and CMV-seronegative.

This rearrangement joins TRBV19 to TRBJ1-4; maybe TRBD1 (6 bases). With 1 base removed from V and 5 bases from J, the gap between germline ends came to 8 bases. The CDR3 is made up of 14 amino acids. Germline V gene lookup returns CDR1 LNHDA and CDR2 SQIVND (reference sequence). The CDR3 loop reads CASSIVQGNEKLFF. CDR3 bases: TGTGCCAGTAGTATAGTTCAGGGGAATGAAAAACTGTTTTTT.

This clone was seen just once. J is TRBJ2-1 and V is TRBV15, with 11 bases that match TRBD2. The CDR3 length is 15 residues. The ends lost 3 bases at V and 7 bases at J; junction bases unmatched: 5. The germline V gene has CDR1 LNHNV and CDR2 YYDKDF (reference sequence). Here the CDR3 reads CATSSHRLAGNEQFF. Written as DNA, the CDR3 is TGTGCCACCAGCAGTCATAGACTAGCGGGGAATGAGCAGTTCTTC.

The chain links TRBV11-3 to TRBJ1-6; D possibly corresponds to TRBD1 (5 bases). V shed 5 bases and J shed 7 bases, with 12 bases lying between them. Germline CDR1 and CDR2: SGHNT and YENEEA. This CDR3 spans 14 amino acids. CDR3 amino acids: CASSVRDWNSPLHF. As DNA, the CDR3 is TGTGCCAGCAGCGTCAGGGACTGGAATTCACCCCTCCACTTT. Full variable domain (remainder filled in from reference TRBV11-3 and TRBJ1-6): EAGVVQSPRYKIIEKKQPVAFWCNPISGHNTLYWYLQNLGQGPELLIRYENEEAVDDSQLPKDRFSAERLKGVDSTLKIQPAELGDSAVYLCASSVRDWNSPLHFGNGTRLTVT.

The chain has TRBV18 and TRBJ2-1; TRBD1 aligns across 8 bases. With 0 bases clipped from V and 8 bases from J, the junction kept 6 bases outside the gene matches. The CDR3 is made up of 15 amino acids. Germline-derived CDR1 and CDR2 are KGHSH and LQKENI. The CDR3 sequence is CASSPPIGTGHEQFF. Here the CDR3 DNA reads TGTGCCAGCTCACCACCGATTGGGACAGGTCATGAGCAGTTCTTC.

The genes are TRBV4-1 and TRBJ2-3; 7 positions match TRBD1. V was pared by 4 bases and J by 0 bases, with 10 bases of the junction left unmatched. CDR1 is MGHRA, CDR2 YSYEKL, per germline. CDR3 length: 17 residues. The CDR3 reads CASSPRPTGASTDTQYF. The CDR3 nucleotides read TGCGCCAGCAGCCCAAGGCCTACAGGGGCAAGCACAGATACGCAGTATTTT.

V and J are TRBV9 and TRBJ2-1; TRBD1 agrees at 7 bases. The CDR3 spans 16 residues. After removal of 4 bases from V and 10 bases from J, the junction contained 17 bases not matched to a gene. Germline values: CDR1 SGDLS, CDR2 YYNGEE. In DNA form, the CDR3 reads TGTGCCAGCAGCCCTAGGGCAGGGGGTCGCCTCTACGAGCAGTTCTTC. Translation: CASSPRAGGRLYEQFF.

The chain joins TRBV2 to TRBJ1-4; 10 bases align to TRBD1. This CDR3 contains 12 residues. The germline CDR1 and CDR2 sequences are SNHLY and FYNNEI. V lost 8 bases to trimming and J lost 10 bases; unmatched junction nucleotides: 4. Here the CDR3 reads CASSDRGGKLFF. The CDR3 DNA follows: TGTGCCAGCTCGGACAGGGGGGGAAAACTGTTTTTT.

This clone was observed at least ten times. The chain employs TRBV6-5 and TRBJ1-2; 7 nucleotides agree with TRBD1. The V and J ends lost 4 bases and 6 bases, in that order; junction bases with no gene match: 2. CDR1 and CDR2 (germline): MNHEY, SVGAGI. The CDR3 extends over 12 amino acids. The CDR3 protein is CASSSQGNGYTF. The CDR3 DNA sequence: TGTGCCAGCAGTTCACAGGGGAATGGCTACACCTTC.

The chain combines TRBV7-9 with TRBJ2-3, with 8 bases lining up with TRBD1. The J segment lost 1 base and the V segment lost 5 bases, leaving 5 bases of the junction unmatched. CDR1 and CDR2 from the germline V gene are SEHNR and FQNEAQ (reference sequence). CDR3 length equals 15 residues. The chain's CDR3 is CASSPETGGTDTQYF. The CDR3 DNA reads TGTGCCAGCAGCCCGGAGACAGGGGGCACAGATACGCAGTATTTT.

The chain has TRBV6-5 and TRBJ1-1, with 9 bases aligning to TRBD1. Germline CDR1 and CDR2: MNHEY and SVGAGI. The CDR3 runs 14 residues. J gave up 1 base and V 10 bases, and 7 bases lay outside the gene matches. The CDR3 DNA is TGTGCCAACGGACAGGGGAGTTCGAACACTGAAGCTTTCTTT. Amino acid sequence: CANGQGSSNTEAFF.

The chain recombines TRBV27 with TRBJ1-2; D gene ambiguous. This CDR3 contains 12 residues. V was pared by 4 bases and J by 4 bases, with 7 bases between. Germline CDR1 and CDR2: MNHEY and SMNVEV (reference sequence). For the CDR3, the DNA is TGTGCCAGCAGTTCCGGTGGCTATGGCTACACCTTC. It specifies CASSSGGYGYTF.

The rearrangement links TRBV29-1 to TRBJ2-7, with 7 bases lining up with TRBD1. The CDR3 runs 12 residues. The germline V gene has CDR1 SQVTM and CDR2 ANQGSEA. Losses at the gene ends were 7 bases for V and 0 bases for J; bases not matched to a gene: 3. The CDR3: CSGGQSSYEQYF. CDR3 in DNA: TGCAGCGGGGGACAGAGCTCCTACGAGCAGTACTTC.

The chain links TRBV10-2 to TRBJ2-7; D may be TRBD2 (6 bases). In germline, CDR1 is WSHSY, CDR2 SAAADI. CDR3 length: 13 amino acids. V was clipped by 6 bases and J by 0 bases, with 9 bases between them. CDR3 sequence reads: CASRVGGSYEQYF. The CDR3 DNA reads as TGCGCCAGCAGGGTCGGGGGCTCCTACGAGCAGTACTTC.

The genes are TRBV7-3 and TRBJ1-1; TRBD1 agrees at 7 bases. The length of the CDR3 is 12 residues. Germline loops: CDR1 SGHTA, CDR2 FQGTGA. J was trimmed by 6 bases and V by 4 bases; bases with no gene match: 2. The chain's CDR3 is CASSSGGAEAFF. The CDR3 bases are TGTGCCAGCAGCTCAGGGGGAGCTGAAGCTTTCTTT.

The genes are TRBV20-1 and TRBJ2-3, with 7 bases that match TRBD2. The CDR3 runs to 11 residues. With 7 bases clipped from V and 4 bases from J, the junction kept 2 bases outside the gene matches. The germline V gene encodes CDR1 DFQATT and CDR2 SNEGSKA (reference sequence). CDR3 sequence (DNA): TGCAGTGTTGGGGGGGCAGATACGCAGTATTTT. This sequence encodes CSVGGADTQYF.

The chain recombines TRBV19 with TRBJ1-1, with a weak D call TRBD1 (6 bases). V lost 3 bases and J lost 1, with 9 bases in between. CDR1 and CDR2 (germline): LNHDA, SQIVND (reference sequence). CDR3 length: 14 residues. The CDR3 nucleotides are TGTGCCAGTAGTATGGGACAAGCGAACACTGAAGCTTTCTTT. This sequence encodes CASSMGQANTEAFF.

The chain uses TRBV5-6 and TRBJ2-1; D gene ambiguous. This CDR3 contains 15 residues. Trimming pared 0 bases from V and 0 bases from J, leaving 7 bases between. Germline CDR1 is SGHDT and CDR2 is YYEEEE. The CDR3 is CASSLVESSYNEQFF. In DNA form, the CDR3 reads TGTGCCAGCAGCTTGGTTGAGAGCTCCTACAATGAGCAGTTCTTC.

CDR3 region: CASSIATGDMGYEQYF. CDR3 coding DNA: TGTGCCAGTAGTATAGCCACAGGGGATATGGGCTACGAGCAGTACTTC. The chain has TRBV19 and TRBJ2-7, with TRBD1 matching 7 bases. V gave up 1 base and J gave up 3 bases; unmatched junction bases: 9. The CDR3 runs 16 residues. Germline CDR1 reads LNHDA; CDR2 reads SQIVND (reference sequence). The full variable domain, its missing parts supplied by reference TRBV19 and TRBJ2-7, is DGGITQSPKYLFRKEGQNVTLSCEQNLNHDAMYWYRQDPGQGLRLIYYSQIVNDFQKGDIAEGYSVSREKKESFPLTVTSAQKNPTAFYLCASSIATGDMGYEQYFGPGTRLTVT.

This chain joins TRBV27 and TRBJ2-1; the match to TRBD2 covers 7 bases. The CDR3 runs 15 residues. The trim removed 5 bases at V and 8 bases at J, leaving 12 bases unmatched. Germline V gene sequence: CDR1 MNHEY, CDR2 SMNVEV (reference sequence). The CDR3 DNA sequence: TGTGCCAGCAGTACCCGGGCCGGGAGGTTCCATGAGCAGTTCTTC. Its translation: CASSTRAGRFHEQFF.

The V call is TRBV18, the J call TRBJ1-4, with 7 nucleotides matching TRBD1. From germline, CDR1 is KGHSH and CDR2 LQKENI. This CDR3 contains 15 residues. The ends lost 5 bases at V and 6 bases at J; junction bases unmatched: 9. CDR3 nucleotide sequence: TGTGCCAGCTCATCGCGACAGGGAGCCTATGAAAAACTGTTTTTT. Residues: CASSSRQGAYEKLFF.